A single T cell receptor (beta chain) is shown here with its context. With V trimmed by 6 bases and J by 2 bases, 5 bases remained unmatched. CDR3 size: 14 residues. Germline V gene lookup returns CDR1 GTSNPN and CDR2 SVGIG (reference sequence). The data stem from a study of blood T cell repertoires in COVID-19. On the study more broadly: Spain, Italy and the United States supplied samples that represented acute and convalescent COVID-19. The analysed material was cDNA or gDNA that came from T cells, B-cell-depleted T cells, or PBMCs.

Per the authors' pipeline: Estimation of nucleated cell counts was performed using reference gene primer amplification. Profiled with immunoSEQ multiplex PCR; TCRdb holds only in-frame clones, not every one. V and J calls plus clone size are reproduced from that table; the DNA served to infer D and trimming. This sample has tens of thousands of clones; over 65% occur once, and the top ten carry about 40%. This chain joins TRBV30 and TRBJ2-5; 11 bases agree with TRBD2. The receptor was derived from a woman in her 70s with acute or convalescent COVID-19. The sample comprised peripheral blood. The CDR3 region is CACSGLAEQETQYF. DNA for the CDR3: TGTGCCTGTTCGGGACTAGCGGAACAAGAGACCCAGTACTTC.